The next 12 T cell receptor beta chains were all read from a single sample in a study of control samples from healthy donors and cancer patients. Clones were read by immunoSEQ multiplex PCR, and TCRdb kept only the in-frame ones, dropping some. This table holds about 220,000 clones, just under 95% found once. The sequencing input was blood. These receptors were obtained from a man in his fifties or sixties in good health.

The CDR3 nucleotides read TGTGCCAGCAGTTCCCGGGCCACTTTGACCTATGGCTACACCTTC. Its translation: CASSSRATLTYGYTF. This chain connects TRBV6-2 or TRBV6-3 to TRBJ1-2; D uncertain. The CDR3 loop spans 15 amino acids. Germline CDR1 and CDR2: MNHEY and SVGEGT. Trimming stripped 4 bases from V and 4 bases from J, with 16 bases between.

This clone was picked up one time. The gene calls are TRBV14 and TRBJ2-7; D perhaps matches TRBD1 (6 bases). This CDR3 is 13 amino acids long. The V gene lost 5 bases and the J gene lost 5 bases, with 13 bases spanning the gap. In germline, CDR1 is SGHDN, CDR2 FVKESK. CDR3 protein: CASSFTGYDEQYF. CDR3 in DNA: TGTGCCAGCAGCTTTACAGGGTACGACGAGCAGTACTTC.

The CDR3 DNA reads as TGCGCCAGCAGCCAACCATTAGCGGGGTGGTCGGATACGCAGTATTTT. It yields the protein CASSQPLAGWSDTQYF. The genes are TRBV4-1 and TRBJ2-3, with TRBD2 identical over 8 bases. Trimming cost V 2 bases and J 6 bases; bases outside gene matches: 10. The germline V gene has CDR1 MGHRA and CDR2 YSYEKL. There are 16 residues in the CDR3.

The V call is TRBV19, the J call TRBJ1-1, with 10 bases fitting TRBD1. Germline lookup yields CDR1 LNHDA and CDR2 SQIVND (reference sequence). With V trimmed by 9 bases and J by 0 bases, 7 bases remained unmatched. The CDR3 contains 15 residues. Here the CDR3 DNA reads TGTGCCAGCAGGACAGGGGGAGGGGTGAACACTGAAGCTTTCTTT. It yields the protein CASRTGGGVNTEAFF.

The V and J genes are TRBV24-1 and TRBJ2-4; TRBD2 aligns across 7 bases. Per germline, CDR1 KGHDR and CDR2 SFDVKD. V lost 4 bases and J lost 11; bases outside the gene matches: 13. The CDR3 has 15 amino acids. The CDR3, as DNA: TGTGCCACCAGTGACCCCCGGGACTCCCGGGGGGTTCAGTACTTC. Translated: CATSDPRDSRGVQYF.

The chain joins TRBV2 to TRBJ2-7, with D hard to call. V was clipped by 1 base and J by 6 bases, with 10 bases between them. Per germline, CDR1 SNHLY and CDR2 FYNNEI. This CDR3 contains 13 residues. This CDR3 is CASSEVGRPEQYF. CDR3 DNA: TGTGCCAGCAGTGAAGTGGGCAGGCCCGAGCAGTACTTC.

V gene TRBV28 combines with J gene TRBJ2-7; TRBD1 matches at 9 bases. V trimming: 3 bases; J trimming: 1 base; junction bases outside the gene matches: 4. The germline V gene has CDR1 MDHEN and CDR2 SYDVKM. The CDR3 sequence is 15 residues long. The CDR3 is CASSFAGQGSYEQYF. CDR3 coding DNA: TGTGCCAGCAGTTTCGCTGGACAGGGGTCCTACGAGCAGTACTTC.

The chain combines TRBV18 with TRBJ1-5, with 7 bases lining up with TRBD1. The ends lost 6 bases at V and 5 bases at J; junction bases unmatched: 7. Germline loops: CDR1 KGHSH, CDR2 LQKENI. The CDR3 totals 14 residues. In nucleotides, the CDR3 is TGTGCCAGCTCGCCTTACAGGGGCGATCAGCCCCAGCATTTT. Its translation: CASSPYRGDQPQHF.

The CDR3 sequence is CASSPTSGLGYTF. The CDR3 DNA is TGTGCCAGCTCACCCACCTCCGGGTTGGGCTACACCTTC. The chain links TRBV18 to TRBJ1-2; no definite D call. Trimming shortened V by 3 bases and J by 8 bases, and 13 bases separated the two germline ends. Germline CDR1 reads KGHSH; CDR2 reads LQKENI. The CDR3 consists of 13 residues.

The gene calls are TRBV19 and TRBJ2-6; no reliable D call. V was pared by 5 bases and J by 0 bases, with 11 bases between. The CDR3 has 16 residues. Germline V gene sequence: CDR1 LNHDA, CDR2 SQIVND (reference sequence). CDR3 loop: CASSASGVSGANVLTF. In DNA, the CDR3 is TGTGCCAGTAGTGCCTCTGGAGTCTCTGGGGCCAACGTCCTGACTTTC.

The J gene is TRBJ1-5, the V gene TRBV6-5; 10 nucleotides match TRBD1. This CDR3 has 15 amino acids. V was clipped by 6 bases and J by 6 bases; unmatched bases: 8. Germline CDR1 reads MNHEY; CDR2 reads SVGAGI. The CDR3 here is CASRLRDRGGQPQHF. The CDR3 DNA is TGTGCCAGCAGGCTACGGGACAGGGGAGGTCAGCCCCAGCATTTT.

The chain couples TRBV6-6 to TRBJ2-7; D gene unclear. Trimming shortened V by 2 bases and J by 3 bases, and 8 bases separated the two germline ends. The germline V gene encodes CDR1 MNHNY and CDR2 SVGAGI (reference sequence). The CDR3 totals 13 residues. The CDR3 here is CASSYDGYYEQYF. The DNA for the CDR3 is TGTGCCAGCAGTTACGACGGTTACTACGAGCAGTACTTC.